Below are 13 T cell receptor beta chains sequenced from a single sample in a study of blood T cell repertoires in COVID-19. Method: immunoSEQ multiplex PCR; TCRdb's copy keeps in-frame clones and lacks some. The table lists about 250,000 clones, 75% to 85% of them singletons. Material for sequencing was PBMCs or T cells enriched from blood (not recorded which). All receptors come from a woman aged 45-65 years with acute COVID-19.

This clone occurred once. V is TRBV4-2 and J is TRBJ1-1; maybe TRBD1 (6 bases). The CDR3 contains 15 residues. V lost 3 bases, J lost 1 base, and 12 bases lay in between. Germline CDR1 is LGHNA and CDR2 is YNFKEQ. The CDR3 DNA reads TGTGCCAGCAGCCAGGACAGTATTAGGAACACTGAAGCTTTCTTT. Its translation: CASSQDSIRNTEAFF.

The rearrangement joins TRBV7-9 to TRBJ1-1, with 9 bases lining up with TRBD1. V shed 4 bases, J shed 6 bases, and the junction held 6 bases outside the gene matches. Germline V gene lookup returns CDR1 SEHNR and CDR2 FQNEAQ (reference sequence). The CDR3 extends over 14 amino acids. Here the CDR3 DNA reads TGTGCCAGCAGCTCGGGACAGGGATTCTCTGAAGCTTTCTTT. Protein product: CASSSGQGFSEAFF.

This chain uses TRBV6-4 with TRBJ1-2, with D perhaps TRBD1 (5 bases). Germline values: CDR1 MRHNA, CDR2 SNTAGT. The V gene lost 4 bases and the J gene lost 8 bases, with 11 bases spanning the gap. This CDR3 spans 12 amino acids. This CDR3 reads CASSVDRTGYTF. DNA of the CDR3: TGTGCCAGCAGTGTTGACAGAACAGGCTACACCTTC.

The rearrangement uses TRBV19 and TRBJ2-3; D is uncertain. Germline CDR1 and CDR2: LNHDA and SQIVND (reference sequence). CDR3 length equals 12 residues. V was clipped by 6 bases and J by 1 base, with 5 bases between them. The CDR3 DNA reads as TGTGCCAGTAGATTCGGCACAGATACGCAGTATTTT. This codes for CASRFGTDTQYF.

This rearrangement joins TRBV18 to TRBJ2-2, with D maybe TRBD1 (5 bases). Trimming pared 4 bases from V and 4 bases from J, leaving 10 bases between. The CDR3 runs to 14 residues. Germline values: CDR1 KGHSH, CDR2 LQKENI. The CDR3 reads CASSLKQGTGELFF. In nucleotides, the CDR3 is TGTGCCAGCTCACTTAAGCAGGGCACCGGGGAGCTGTTTTTT. Supplemented by reference TRBV18 and TRBJ2-2, the full variable domain reads NAGVMQNPRHLVRRRGQEARLRCSPMKGHSHVYWYRQLPEEGLKFMVYLQKENIIDESGMPKERFSAEFPKEGPSILRIQQVVRGDSAAYFCASSLKQGTGELFFGEGSRLTVL.

The chain employs TRBV6-5 and TRBJ2-6; no reliable D call. With 6 bases removed from V and 4 bases from J, the gap between germline ends came to 10 bases. This CDR3 spans 14 amino acids. Germline assignment: CDR1 MNHEY and CDR2 SVGAGI. The CDR3 sequence is CASRRLSGANVLTF. CDR3 DNA sequence: TGTGCCAGCAGGCGCCTTTCGGGGGCCAACGTCCTGACTTTC.

The gene calls are TRBV14 and TRBJ2-3; TRBD2 matches 8 bases. Trimming took 1 base from V and 1 from J; bases not matched to a gene: 4. The V gene's germline CDR1 is SGHDN and CDR2 FVKESK. The CDR3 contains 16 residues. CDR3 sequence (DNA): TGTGCCAGCAGCCAAGTACGGGGGGGCGGCACAGATACGCAGTATTTT. Amino acids: CASSQVRGGGTDTQYF.

This clone was seen more than once but under ten times. The CDR3 here is CSVSEAFF. The CDR3 region has the DNA TGCAGCGTGAGTGAAGCTTTCTTT. V and J are TRBV29-1 and TRBJ1-1; D gene unclear. The V gene lost 6 bases and the J gene lost 7 bases, with 3 bases spanning the gap. In germline, CDR1 is SQVTM, CDR2 ANQGSEA. The CDR3 length is 8 residues.

The chain carries TRBV24-1 and TRBJ1-5, with D maybe TRBD1 (5 bases). Germline CDR1 reads KGHDR; CDR2 reads SFDVKD. V lost 3 bases, J lost 1 base, and 6 bases lay in between. CDR3 size: 14 residues. CDR3 residues: CATSDQGSNQPQHF. The CDR3, as DNA: TGTGCCACCAGTGATCAGGGAAGCAATCAGCCCCAGCATTTT.

CDR3 region: CASSLEGSYNSPLHF. DNA of the CDR3: TGCGCCAGCAGCTTGGAGGGGTCCTATAATTCACCCCTCCACTTT. The V gene is TRBV5-1, the J gene TRBJ1-6; TRBD1 might be the D (5 bases). V was trimmed by 0 bases and J by 1 base, leaving 5 bases between them. CDR3 length equals 15 residues. Germline lookup yields CDR1 SGHRS and CDR2 YFSETQ. Combining the CDR3 with reference TRBV5-1 and TRBJ1-6 gives the whole variable domain KAGVTQTPRYLIKTRGQQVTLSCSPISGHRSVSWYQQTPGQGLQFLFEYFSETQRNKGNFPGRFSGRQFSNSRSEMNVSTLELGDSALYLCASSLEGSYNSPLHFGNGTRLTVT.

This sequence joins TRBV7-2 and TRBJ1-5; D perhaps matches TRBD1 (5 bases). CDR1 and CDR2 (germline): SGHTA, FQGNSA. CDR3 size: 16 residues. V was shortened by 4 bases and J by 0 bases, with 13 bases between the two germline ends. Here the CDR3 reads CASSSVGGNSNQPQHF. In DNA, the CDR3 is TGTGCCAGCAGCTCGGTGGGGGGGAATAGCAATCAGCCCCAGCATTTT.

The chain uses TRBV2 and TRBJ2-1; 7 positions match TRBD1. Germline V gene lookup returns CDR1 SNHLY and CDR2 FYNNEI. The CDR3 runs 14 residues. Trimming took 4 bases from V and 8 from J; bases not matched to a gene: 8. This CDR3 is CASSGLTGRHEQFF. CDR3 nucleotide sequence: TGTGCCAGCAGTGGCTTGACAGGGCGCCATGAGCAGTTCTTC.

This clone was seen more than once but under ten times. This rearrangement joins TRBV30 to TRBJ1-3; no definite D call. Germline loops: CDR1 GTSNPN, CDR2 SVGIG (reference sequence). This CDR3 has 14 amino acids. With 6 bases removed from V and 0 bases from J, the gap between germline ends came to 12 bases. Written as DNA, the CDR3 is TGTGCCTGCCGAGTTAGCCTCTCTGGAAACACCATATATTTT. Residues: CACRVSLSGNTIYF.